A single sample gave rise to the 7 T cell receptor beta chains below, sequenced in a study of control samples from healthy donors and cancer patients. Method: immunoSEQ multiplex PCR; TCRdb's copy keeps in-frame clones and lacks some. In the table there are 25,000 to 35,000 clones, 85% to 90% of which are singletons. Sequencing was carried out using PBMCs. The receptors come from a woman in her thirties or forties with lung cancer.

The V gene is TRBV28, the J gene TRBJ2-1, with 10 bases that match TRBD2. V was clipped by 5 bases and J by 3 bases; unmatched bases: 4. This CDR3 spans 15 amino acids. Germline V gene lookup returns CDR1 MDHEN and CDR2 SYDVKM. Here the CDR3 reads CASSTIAGGYNEQFF. In DNA form, the CDR3 reads TGTGCCAGCAGTACTATAGCGGGGGGCTACAATGAGCAGTTCTTC. The full variable domain, completed using reference TRBV28 and TRBJ2-1, is DVKVTQSSRYLVKRTGEKVFLECVQDMDHENMFWYRQDPGLGLRLIYFSYDVKMKEKGDIPEGYSVSREKKERFSLILESASTNQTSMYLCASSTIAGGYNEQFFGPGTRLTVL.

This clone was seen once. The CDR3 protein is CASGLVQRRWVTQYF. The CDR3 DNA reads as TGTGCTAGTGGTTTGGTACAGCGACGCTGGGTGACCCAGTACTTC. The chain has TRBV12-5 and TRBJ2-5, with D uncertain. Per germline, CDR1 LGHNT and CDR2 FRNRAP. The CDR3 is 15 amino acids. V lost 0 bases, J lost 7 bases, and 15 bases lay in between.

This clone was seen a single time. The gene calls are TRBV3-1 (or the pseudogene TRBV3-2) and TRBJ1-5; D gene uncertain. The germline V gene encodes CDR1 LGHDT and CDR2 YNNKEL (reference sequence). The V and J ends lost 0 bases and 4 bases respectively, with 4 bases between them. The CDR3 consists of 13 residues. The CDR3, as DNA: TGTGCCAGCAGCCAAGATCAAAATCAGCCCCAGCATTTT. Translation gives CASSQDQNQPQHF.

This clone was found a few times. The chain links TRBV15 to TRBJ1-2, with D maybe TRBD1 (5 bases). CDR3 length equals 16 residues. V lost 0 bases to trimming and J lost 8 bases, with 19 bases between them. Germline CDR1 reads LNHNV; CDR2 reads YYDKDF (reference sequence). In DNA form, the CDR3 reads TGTGCCACCAGCAGAGATTTCGTGTCCCTCTGGGGGGGCTACACCTTC. Translation gives CATSRDFVSLWGGYTF. Full variable domain (missing parts from reference TRBV15 and TRBJ1-2): DAMVIQNPRYQVTQFGKPVTLSCSQTLNHNVMYWYQQKSSQAPKLLFHYYDKDFNNEADTPDNFQSRRPNTSFCFLDIRSPGLGDTAMYLCATSRDFVSLWGGYTFGSGTRLTVV.

V usage is TRBV7-2 and J usage is TRBJ2-1; 10 nucleotides line up with TRBD2. V shed 0 bases, J shed 7 bases, and the junction held 3 bases outside the gene matches. The germline V gene has CDR1 SGHTA and CDR2 FQGNSA. This CDR3 comprises 15 residues. This CDR3 is CASSLAAGGRNEQFF. The CDR3 nucleotides read TGTGCCAGCAGCTTAGCAGCGGGGGGGCGGAATGAGCAGTTCTTC.

The rearrangement links TRBV6-2 or TRBV6-3 to TRBJ2-1; D is unresolved. CDR3 length: 14 residues. V gave up 6 bases and J gave up 0 bases, with 9 bases separating them. Germline V gene sequence: CDR1 MNHEY, CDR2 SVGEGT. Here the CDR3 reads CASSQSSSYNEQFF. As DNA, the CDR3 is TGTGCCAGCAGCCAATCTAGCTCCTACAATGAGCAGTTCTTC.

The V gene is TRBV3-1 (or the pseudogene TRBV3-2), the J gene TRBJ2-3, with 8 bases matching TRBD2. V trimming: 0 bases; J trimming: 1 base; junction bases outside the gene matches: 6. The germline V gene has CDR1 LGHDT and CDR2 YNNKEL (reference sequence). This CDR3 has 17 residues. Here the CDR3 DNA reads TGTGCCAGCAGCCAAGATCTGTCGCGGGGGGGCACAGATACGCAGTATTTT. This gives the protein CASSQDLSRGGTDTQYF.